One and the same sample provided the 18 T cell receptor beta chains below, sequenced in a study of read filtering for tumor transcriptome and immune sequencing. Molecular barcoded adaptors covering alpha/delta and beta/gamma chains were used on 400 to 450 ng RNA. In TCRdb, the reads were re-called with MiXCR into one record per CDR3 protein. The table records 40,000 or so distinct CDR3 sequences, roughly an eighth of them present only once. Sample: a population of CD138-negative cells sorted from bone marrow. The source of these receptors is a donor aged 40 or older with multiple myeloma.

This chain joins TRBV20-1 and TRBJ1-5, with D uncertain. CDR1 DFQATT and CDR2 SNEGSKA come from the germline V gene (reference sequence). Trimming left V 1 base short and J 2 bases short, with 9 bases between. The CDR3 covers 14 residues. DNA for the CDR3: TGCAGTGCTAGAGGGGAGAGGGGCAATCAGCCCCAGCATTTT. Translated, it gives CSARGERGNQPQHF.

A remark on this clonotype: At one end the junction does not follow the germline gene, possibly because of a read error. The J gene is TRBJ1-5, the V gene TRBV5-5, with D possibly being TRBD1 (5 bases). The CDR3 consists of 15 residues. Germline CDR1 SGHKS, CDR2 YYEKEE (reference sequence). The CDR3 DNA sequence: TGTGCCAGCACCCTTTCGGGGCAGGGCGATCAGCCCCAGCGTTTT. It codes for CASTLSGQGDQPQRF.

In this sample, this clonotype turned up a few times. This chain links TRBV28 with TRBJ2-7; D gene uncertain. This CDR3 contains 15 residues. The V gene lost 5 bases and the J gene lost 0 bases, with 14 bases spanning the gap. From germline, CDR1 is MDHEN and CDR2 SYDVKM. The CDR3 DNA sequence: TGTGCCAGCAGTCCACCCGACCTTAACTCCTACGAGCAGTACTTC. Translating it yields CASSPPDLNSYEQYF.

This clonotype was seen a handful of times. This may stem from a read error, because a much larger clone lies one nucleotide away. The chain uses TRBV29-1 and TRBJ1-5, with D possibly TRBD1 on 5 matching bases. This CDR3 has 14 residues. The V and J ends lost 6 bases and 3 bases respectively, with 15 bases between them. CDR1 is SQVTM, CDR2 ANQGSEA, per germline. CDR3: CSVQDGGFNQPQHF. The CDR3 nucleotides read TGCAGCGTACAGGACGGGGGGTTCAATCAGCCCCAGCATTTT. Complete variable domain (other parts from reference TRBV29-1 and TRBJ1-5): SAVISQKPSRDICQRGTSLTIQCQVDSQVTMMFWYRQQPGQSLTLIATANQGSEATYESGFVIDKFPISRPNLTFSTLTVSNMSPEDSSIYLCSVQDGGFNQPQHFGDGTRLSIL.

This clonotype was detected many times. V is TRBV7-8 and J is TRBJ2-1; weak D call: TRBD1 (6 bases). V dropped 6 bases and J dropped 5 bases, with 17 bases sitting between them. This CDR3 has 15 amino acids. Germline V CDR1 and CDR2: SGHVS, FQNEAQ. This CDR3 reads CASRIRAGVDNEQFF. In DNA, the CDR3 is TGTGCCAGCAGGATCCGGGCAGGGGTAGACAATGAGCAGTTCTTC.

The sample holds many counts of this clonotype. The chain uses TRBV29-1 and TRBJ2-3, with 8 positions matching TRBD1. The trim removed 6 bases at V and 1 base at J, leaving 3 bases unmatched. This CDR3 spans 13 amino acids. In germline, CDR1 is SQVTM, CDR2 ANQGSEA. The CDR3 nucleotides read TGCAGCGTGGGGACAGGTCGCACAGATACGCAGTATTTT. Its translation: CSVGTGRTDTQYF.

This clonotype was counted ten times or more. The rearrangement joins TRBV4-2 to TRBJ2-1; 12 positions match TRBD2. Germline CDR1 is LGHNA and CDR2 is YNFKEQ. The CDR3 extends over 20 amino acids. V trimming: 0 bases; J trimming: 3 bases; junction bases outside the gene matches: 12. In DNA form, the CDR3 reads TGTGCCAGCAGCCAAGATTGGGCGCTAGCGGGAGGGCTCGACTACAATGAGCAGTTCTTC. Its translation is CASSQDWALAGGLDYNEQFF.

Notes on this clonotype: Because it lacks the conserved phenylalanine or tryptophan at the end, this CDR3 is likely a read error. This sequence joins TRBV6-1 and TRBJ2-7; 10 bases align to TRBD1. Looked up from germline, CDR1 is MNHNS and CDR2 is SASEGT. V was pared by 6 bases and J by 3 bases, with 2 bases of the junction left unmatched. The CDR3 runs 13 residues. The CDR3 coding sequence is TGTGCCAGCAGCCGGGACAGGGGCTACGAGCAGTACTCC. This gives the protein CASSRDRGYEQYS.

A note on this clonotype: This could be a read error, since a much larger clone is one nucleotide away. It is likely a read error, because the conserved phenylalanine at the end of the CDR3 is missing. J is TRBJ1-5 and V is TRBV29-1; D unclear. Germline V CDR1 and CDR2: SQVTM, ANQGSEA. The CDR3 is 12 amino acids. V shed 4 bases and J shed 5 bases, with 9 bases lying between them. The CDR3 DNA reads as TGCAGCGTTGTCTCCGGGGATCAGCCCCAGCATTAT. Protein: CSVVSGDQPQHY.

For the CDR3, the DNA is TGCGCCAGCAGGCGGATAGCGGGGGGGGAGCAGTACTTC. As protein: CASRRIAGGEQYF. The rearrangement joins TRBV4-1 to TRBJ2-7; TRBD2 agrees at 11 bases. The CDR3 has 13 residues. V lost 6 bases, J lost 7 bases, and 5 bases stayed unmatched. Germline CDR1 MGHRA, CDR2 YSYEKL.

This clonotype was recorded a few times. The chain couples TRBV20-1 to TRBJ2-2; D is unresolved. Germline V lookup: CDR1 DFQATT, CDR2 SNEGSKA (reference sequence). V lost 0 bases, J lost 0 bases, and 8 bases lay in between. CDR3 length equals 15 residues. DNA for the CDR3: TGCAGTGCTAGAGATGGCGGACCGAACACCGGGGAGCTGTTTTTT. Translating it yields CSARDGGPNTGELFF.

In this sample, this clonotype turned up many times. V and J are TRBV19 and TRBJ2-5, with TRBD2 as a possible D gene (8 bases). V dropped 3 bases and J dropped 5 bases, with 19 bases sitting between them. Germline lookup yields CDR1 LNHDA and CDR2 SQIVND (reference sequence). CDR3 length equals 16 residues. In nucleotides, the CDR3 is TGTGCCAGTAGTATTGGGTTCTCGGGAGGGGGCGAGACCCAGTACTTC. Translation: CASSIGFSGGGETQYF.

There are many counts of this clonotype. For the CDR3, the DNA is TGCAGTGCTAGAGAAATGAGCTATGGCTACACCTTC. It specifies CSAREMSYGYTF. This chain joins TRBV20-1 and TRBJ1-2, with D unresolved. The CDR3 is made up of 12 amino acids. The V end lost 0 bases, the J end lost 4 bases, and 6 bases lay between the germline ends. Germline CDR1 is DFQATT and CDR2 is SNEGSKA (reference sequence).

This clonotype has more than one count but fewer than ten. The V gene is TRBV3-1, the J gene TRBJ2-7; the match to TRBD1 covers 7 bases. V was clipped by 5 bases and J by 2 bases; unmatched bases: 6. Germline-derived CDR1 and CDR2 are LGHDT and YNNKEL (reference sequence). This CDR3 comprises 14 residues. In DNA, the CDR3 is TGTGCCAGCAGCTCCGGGACAGTGGCCTACGAGCAGTACTTC. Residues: CASSSGTVAYEQYF.

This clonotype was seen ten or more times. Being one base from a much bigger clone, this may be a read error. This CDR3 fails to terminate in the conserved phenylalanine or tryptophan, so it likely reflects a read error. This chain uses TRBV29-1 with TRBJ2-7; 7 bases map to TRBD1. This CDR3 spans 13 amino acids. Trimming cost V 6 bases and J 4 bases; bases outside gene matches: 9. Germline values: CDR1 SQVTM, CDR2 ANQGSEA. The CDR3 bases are TGCAGCGTCCCAGGGGACAGAACTTACGAGCAGTACCTC. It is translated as CSVPGDRTYEQYL.

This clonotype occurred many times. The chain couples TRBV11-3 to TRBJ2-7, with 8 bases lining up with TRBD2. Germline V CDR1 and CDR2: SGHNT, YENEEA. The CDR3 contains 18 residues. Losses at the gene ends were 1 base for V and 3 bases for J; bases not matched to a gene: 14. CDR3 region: CASSLVRPLSGTNYEQYF. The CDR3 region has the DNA TGTGCCAGCAGCTTAGTGAGGCCCCTTAGCGGGACGAACTACGAGCAGTACTTC.

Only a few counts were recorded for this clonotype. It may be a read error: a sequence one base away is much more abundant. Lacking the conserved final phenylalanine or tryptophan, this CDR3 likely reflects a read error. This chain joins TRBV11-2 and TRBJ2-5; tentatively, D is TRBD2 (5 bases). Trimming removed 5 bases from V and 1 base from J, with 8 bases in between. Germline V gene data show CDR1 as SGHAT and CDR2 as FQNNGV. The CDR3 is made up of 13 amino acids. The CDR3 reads CASSQTSQETQYI. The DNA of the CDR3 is TGTGCCAGCAGCCAAACTAGCCAAGAGACCCAGTACATC.

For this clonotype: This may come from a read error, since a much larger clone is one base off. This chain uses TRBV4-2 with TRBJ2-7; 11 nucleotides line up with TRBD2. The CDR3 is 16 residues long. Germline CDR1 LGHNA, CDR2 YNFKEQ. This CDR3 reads CASSPTTSGTFYERYF. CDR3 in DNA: TGTGCCAGCAGCCCCACGACTAGCGGGACCTTCTACGAGCGGTACTTC.